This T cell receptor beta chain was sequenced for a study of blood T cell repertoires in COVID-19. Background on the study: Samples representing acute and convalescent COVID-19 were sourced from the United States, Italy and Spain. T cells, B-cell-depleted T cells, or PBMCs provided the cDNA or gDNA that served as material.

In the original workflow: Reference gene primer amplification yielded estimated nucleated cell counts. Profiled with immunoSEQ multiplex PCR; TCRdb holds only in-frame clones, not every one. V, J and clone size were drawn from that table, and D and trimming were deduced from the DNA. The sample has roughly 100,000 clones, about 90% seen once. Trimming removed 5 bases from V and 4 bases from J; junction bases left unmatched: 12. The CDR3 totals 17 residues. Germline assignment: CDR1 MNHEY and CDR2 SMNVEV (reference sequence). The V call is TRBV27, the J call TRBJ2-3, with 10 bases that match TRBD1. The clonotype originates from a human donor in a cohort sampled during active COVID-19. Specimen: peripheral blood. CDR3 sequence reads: CASSGNPGQGSADTQYF. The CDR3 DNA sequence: TGTGCCAGCAGTGGAAATCCGGGACAGGGGTCTGCAGATACGCAGTATTTT.